The present T cell receptor (beta chain) was sequenced within a study of cytomegalovirus exposure and HLA in healthy donors. PCR used 60 Vbeta primers and 13 Jbeta primers. TCRdb's copy holds only in-frame clones and misses some; the assay was immunoSEQ multiplex PCR. The table has fewer than 150,000 clones, more than 60% seen once. The table lists this clone with a count of one. What it binds is unknown. Study conclusions and caveats: Altogether, about 160 TCR beta chains were recorded as cytomegalovirus-associated. The study assumed roughly uniform donor sequencing depth for presence/absence analyses.

The sequence came from a male donor in good health and CMV-seronegative. What was sequenced was PBMCs.

CDR3 amino acids: CASSPVGQGRLDTQYF. Written as DNA, the CDR3 is TGTGCCAGCTCACCAGTTGGACAGGGCCGTCTGGATACGCAGTATTTT. The J gene is TRBJ2-3, the V gene TRBV18, with 8 bases aligning to TRBD1. CDR3 length: 16 residues. J gave up 6 bases and V 2 bases, and 10 bases lay outside the gene matches. Germline CDR1 KGHSH, CDR2 LQKENI.